These 10 T cell receptor beta chains were sequenced from one sample in a study of T cell responses to AZD1222 COVID-19 vaccine. The method was immunoSEQ multiplex PCR; TCRdb's version includes in-frame clones alone and lacks a portion of them. Of 150,000 to 200,000 clones in the sample, approximately 86% are singletons; the top ten hold roughly 2.5%. Sequenced here: peripheral blood, sampled on day 0 of AZD1222 vaccination. Receptor source: an adult in good health.

CDR3 in amino acids: CAGSDSNQPQHF. The CDR3 nucleotides read TGTGCCGGGTCCGATAGCAATCAGCCCCAGCATTTT. The chain couples TRBV2 to TRBJ1-5; D is undetermined. The V end lost 11 bases, the J end lost 0 bases, and 8 bases lay between the germline ends. The CDR3 loop spans 12 amino acids. Germline V gives CDR1 SNHLY, CDR2 FYNNEI.

CDR3 protein: CASAGGGYNEQFF. CDR3 nucleotide sequence: TGTGCCAGCGCGGGGGGAGGGTACAATGAGCAGTTCTTC. The chain is built from TRBV11-2 and TRBJ2-1; 8 bases align to TRBD2. This CDR3 region has 13 residues. CDR1 and CDR2 from the germline V gene are SGHAT and FQNNGV. Losses at the gene ends were 8 bases for V and 4 bases for J; bases not matched to a gene: 4.

In its sample, this clone was seen once. The chain links TRBV3-1 (or the pseudogene TRBV3-2) to TRBJ2-7; D is perhaps TRBD1 (6 bases). The CDR3 has 12 amino acids. Germline V gene data show CDR1 as LGHDT and CDR2 as YNNKEL (reference sequence). V dropped 2 bases and J dropped 5 bases, with 7 bases sitting between them. CDR3 in DNA: TGTGCCAGCAGCCAAAAGGGGGACGAGCAGTACTTC. Residues: CASSQKGDEQYF.

The chain recombines TRBV2 with TRBJ1-1, with a tentative D call TRBD1 (6 bases). V dropped 4 bases and J dropped 9 bases, with 12 bases sitting between them. Germline CDR1 is SNHLY and CDR2 is FYNNEI. The CDR3 totals 12 residues. The DNA of the CDR3 is TGTGCCAGCAGTGTCACGGGGGCTCAAGCTTTCTTT. Its protein is CASSVTGAQAFF.

Here the CDR3 DNA reads TGTGCCTGGAGTTACAGCTCCAATCAGCCCCAGCATTTT. This gives the protein CAWSYSSNQPQHF. J is TRBJ1-5 and V is TRBV30; no clear D. Germline lookup yields CDR1 GTSNPN and CDR2 SVGIG (reference sequence). This CDR3 has 13 residues. V lost 2 bases and J 3 bases, leaving 8 bases between the germline ends.

This chain connects TRBV6-5 to TRBJ2-3, with TRBD1 as a possible D gene (5 bases). Trimming cost V 0 bases and J 5 bases, with 12 bases left between them. Germline CDR1 is MNHEY and CDR2 is SVGAGI. The CDR3 spans 15 residues. The CDR3 DNA is TGTGCCAGCAGTTACTCGAGACAGTTGGGAGATACGCAGTATTTT. Encoded protein: CASSYSRQLGDTQYF.

The V call is TRBV30, the J call TRBJ1-2; 9 bases match TRBD1. V dropped 5 bases and J dropped 5; count of bases not matched to a gene: 6. Germline V gene lookup returns CDR1 GTSNPN and CDR2 SVGIG (reference sequence). The length of the CDR3 is 13 residues. CDR3 DNA: TGTGCCTGGGAGACAGGGGGAGGATATGGCTACACCTTC. Amino acid sequence: CAWETGGGYGYTF.

V is TRBV5-5 and J is TRBJ1-6; perhaps TRBD1 as D (6 bases). The length of the CDR3 is 16 residues. CDR1 is SGHKS, CDR2 YYEKEE, per germline (reference sequence). V was trimmed by 4 bases and J by 0 bases, leaving 11 bases between them. The CDR3 region is CASSPGGYSYNSPLHF. CDR3 nucleotides: TGTGCCAGCAGCCCGGGGGGCTACTCCTATAATTCACCCCTCCACTTT.

Only one count was recorded for this clone. The chain couples TRBV7-2 to TRBJ1-6; D not certain. Germline V gene sequence: CDR1 SGHTA, CDR2 FQGNSA. The V gene lost 5 bases and the J gene lost 8 bases, with 10 bases spanning the gap. The CDR3 spans 13 residues. The CDR3, as DNA: TGTGCCAGCAGCCGGCCGGGTGATTCACCCCTCCACTTT. Translating it yields CASSRPGDSPLHF.

The CDR3 sequence is CASSPGQGRNSPLHF. In DNA form, the CDR3 reads TGTGCCAGTAGTCCTGGACAGGGGAGAAATTCACCCCTCCACTTT. The chain recombines TRBV19 with TRBJ1-6, with TRBD1 matching over 9 bases. Trimming took 5 bases from V and 7 from J; bases not matched to a gene: 6. This CDR3 comprises 15 residues. Germline V lookup: CDR1 LNHDA, CDR2 SQIVND (reference sequence).